Reported below is one TCR beta chain. This entry comes from a study of blood T cell repertoires in COVID-19. Study background: Samples taken during acute and convalescent COVID-19 were collected in the United States, Italy and Spain. Sources were T cells, B-cell-depleted T cells, or PBMCs; the material itself was cDNA or gDNA.

How the authors handled the data: Quantification of nucleated cells was approximated via reference gene primer amplification. Here immunoSEQ multiplex PCR was the method, and the copy in TCRdb shows in-frame clones only, minus some. V and J calls and clone size are copied from that table; D and trimming were computed from the DNA. The repertoire includes some 42,000 clones, about 88% of them detected once, and around 2.3% sits in the top ten. The CDR3 sequence is 14 residues long. Germline assignment: CDR1 KGHSH and CDR2 LQKENI. Material: peripheral blood. The sequence was collected from a human donor in a cohort sampled during active COVID-19. V usage is TRBV18 and J usage is TRBJ2-2; maybe TRBD2 (5 bases). This CDR3 is CATTDLVNTGELFF. Here the CDR3 DNA reads TGTGCGACTACCGACCTCGTCAACACCGGGGAGCTGTTTTTT.